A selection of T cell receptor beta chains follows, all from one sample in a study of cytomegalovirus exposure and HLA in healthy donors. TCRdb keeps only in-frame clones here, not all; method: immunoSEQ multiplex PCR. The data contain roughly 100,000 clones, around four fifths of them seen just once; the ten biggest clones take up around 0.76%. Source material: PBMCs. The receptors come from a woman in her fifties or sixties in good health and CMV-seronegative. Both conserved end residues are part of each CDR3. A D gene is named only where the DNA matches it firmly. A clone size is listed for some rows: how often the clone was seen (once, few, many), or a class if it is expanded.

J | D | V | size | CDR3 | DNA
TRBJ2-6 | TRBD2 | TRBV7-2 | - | CASSLSAGGAYSGANVLTF | TGTGCCAGCAGCTTATCAGCGGGAGGGGCCTACTCTGGGGCCAACGTCCTGACTTTC
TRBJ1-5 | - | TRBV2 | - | CASSFSRGNQPQHF | TGTGCCAGCAGTTTTTCGAGGGGCAATCAGCCCCAGCATTTT
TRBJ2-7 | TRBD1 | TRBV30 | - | CAWSVMGTGPYEQYF | TGTGCCTGGAGTGTAATGGGGACAGGTCCCTACGAGCAGTACTTC
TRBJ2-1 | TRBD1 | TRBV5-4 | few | CASRSGQGSYNEQFF | TGTGCCAGCAGATCTGGACAGGGATCCTACAATGAGCAGTTCTTC
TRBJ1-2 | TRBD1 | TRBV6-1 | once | CASSEAQRTGVLGYTF | TGTGCCAGCAGTGAAGCTCAAAGGACAGGGGTTTTAGGCTACACCTTC
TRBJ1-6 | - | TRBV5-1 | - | CASSLPRDGSPLHF | TGCGCCAGCAGCTTGCCCAGGGATGGTTCACCCCTCCACTTT
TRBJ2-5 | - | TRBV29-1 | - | CSVGGGGQETQYF | TGCAGCGTAGGGGGTGGGGGCCAAGAGACCCAGTACTTC
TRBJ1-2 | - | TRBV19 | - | CASSMKGPTNYGYTF | TGTGCCAGTAGTATGAAGGGGCCCACTAACTATGGCTACACCTTC
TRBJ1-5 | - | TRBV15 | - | CATADKSNQPQHF | TGTGCCACCGCGGACAAGAGCAATCAGCCCCAGCATTTT
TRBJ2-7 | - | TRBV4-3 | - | CASSQEAGHSYEQYF | TGCGCCAGCAGCCAGGAAGCGGGACACTCCTACGAGCAGTACTTC
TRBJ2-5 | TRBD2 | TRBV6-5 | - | CASIASGAVRETQYF | TGTGCCAGCATAGCTAGCGGGGCCGTCCGGGAGACCCAGTACTTC
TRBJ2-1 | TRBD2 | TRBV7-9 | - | CASSSAVRLAGYNEQFF | TGTGCCAGCAGCTCCGCCGTTCGACTAGCGGGATACAATGAGCAGTTCTTC
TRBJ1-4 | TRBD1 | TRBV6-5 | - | CASSLGTGNEKLFF | TGTGCCAGCAGTCTCGGGACAGGGAATGAAAAACTGTTTTTT
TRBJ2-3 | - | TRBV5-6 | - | CASSSLSRGFGYTDTQYF | TGTGCCAGCAGTTCCCTTTCTCGGGGGTTTGGCTACACAGATACGCAGTATTTT
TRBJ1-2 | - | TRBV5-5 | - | CASSLTGGYTF | TGTGCCAGCAGCCTGACGGGTGGCTACACCTTC
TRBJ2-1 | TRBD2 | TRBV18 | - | CASSPPSSGGYNEQFF | TGTGCCAGCTCACCACCGTCTAGCGGGGGCTACAATGAGCAGTTCTTC
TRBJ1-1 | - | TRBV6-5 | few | CASSYSGTTNTEAFF | TGTGCCAGCAGTTACTCGGGGACAACGAACACTGAAGCTTTCTTT
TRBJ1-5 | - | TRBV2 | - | CASSEETALDQPQHF | TGTGCCAGCAGTGAGGAGACCGCCCTGGATCAGCCCCAGCATTTT
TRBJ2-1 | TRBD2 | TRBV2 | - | CARQRLAGGLVIKYNEQFF | TGTGCCAGACAGAGACTAGCGGGAGGGCTTGTGATTAAGTACAATGAGCAGTTCTTC
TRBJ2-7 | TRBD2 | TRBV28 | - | CASGGWGREEQYF | TGTGCCAGCGGGGGGTGGGGGAGGGAGGAGCAGTACTTC
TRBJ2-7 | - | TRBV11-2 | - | CASSLGTGIYEQYF | TGTGCCAGCAGCTTAGGTACAGGGATATACGAGCAGTACTTC
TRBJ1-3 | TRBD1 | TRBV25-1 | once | CASSELRGPGNTIYF | TGTGCCAGCAGTGAATTAAGGGGGCCAGGAAACACCATATATTTT
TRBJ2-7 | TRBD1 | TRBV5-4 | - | CASSLGQGAYEQYF | TGTGCCAGCAGCTTGGGACAGGGGGCCTACGAGCAGTACTTC
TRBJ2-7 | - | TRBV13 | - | CASSLSGFGEQYF | TGTGCCAGCAGCTTATCTGGTTTCGGCGAGCAGTACTTC
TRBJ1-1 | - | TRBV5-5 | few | CASSFAGKGTEAFF | TGTGCCAGCAGCTTCGCGGGGAAGGGGACTGAAGCTTTCTTT
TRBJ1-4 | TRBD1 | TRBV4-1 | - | CASSHPGQGENEKLFF | TGCGCCAGCAGCCACCCCGGACAGGGGGAAAATGAAAAACTGTTTTTT
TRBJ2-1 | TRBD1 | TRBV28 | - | CASSLSGGPPYNEQFF | TGTGCCAGCAGTTTATCAGGGGGTCCTCCCTACAATGAGCAGTTCTTC
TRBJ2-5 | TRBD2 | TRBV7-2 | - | CASSARLAQETQYF | TGTGCCAGCAGCGCACGACTAGCGCAAGAGACCCAGTACTTC
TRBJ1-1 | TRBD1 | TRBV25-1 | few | CASSEYNQGQGKAFF | TGTGCCAGCAGTGAATATAACCAGGGACAGGGGAAAGCTTTCTTT
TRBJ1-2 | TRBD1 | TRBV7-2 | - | CASSSGGGYGYTF | TGTGCCAGCAGCTCAGGGGGCGGGTATGGCTACACCTTC
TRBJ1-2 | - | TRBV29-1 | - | CSVAKRQSNYGYTF | TGCAGCGTTGCGAAGCGACAGTCTAACTATGGCTACACCTTC
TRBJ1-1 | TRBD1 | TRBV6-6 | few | CASSPGQRNTEAFF | TGTGCCAGCAGTCCGGGACAGAGGAACACTGAAGCTTTCTTT
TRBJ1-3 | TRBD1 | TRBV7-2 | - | CASSARTGAGNTIYF | TGTGCCAGCAGCGCCCGGACAGGGGCTGGAAACACCATATATTTT
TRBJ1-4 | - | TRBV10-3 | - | CAIRAQGLGEKLFF | TGTGCCATCAGGGCACAGGGTCTTGGTGAAAAACTGTTTTTT
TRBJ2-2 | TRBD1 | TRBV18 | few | CASSSTGAGTGELFF | TGTGCCAGCTCATCGACAGGGGCTGGTACCGGGGAGCTGTTTTTT
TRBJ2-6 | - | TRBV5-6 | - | CASSLVRRGLGANVLTF | TGTGCCAGCAGCTTGGTTCGTCGAGGGCTCGGGGCCAACGTCCTGACTTTC
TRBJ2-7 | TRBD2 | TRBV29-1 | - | CSARGAGGTGYEQYF | TGCAGCGCCCGGGGGGCGGGGGGCACGGGCTACGAGCAGTACTTC
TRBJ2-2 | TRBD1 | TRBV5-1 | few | CASSLDRALTGELFF | TGCGCCAGCAGCCTGGACAGGGCCCTTACCGGGGAGCTGTTTTTT
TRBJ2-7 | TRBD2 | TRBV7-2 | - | CASSLGGAGGDEQYF | TGTGCCAGCAGCTTAGGGGGGGCGGGAGGAGACGAGCAGTACTTC
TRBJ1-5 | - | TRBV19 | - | CASSIDAGSNQPQHF | TGTGCCAGTAGTATTGATGCAGGGTCCAATCAGCCCCAGCATTTT
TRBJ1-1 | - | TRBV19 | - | CASWQGGTEAFF | TGTGCCAGTTGGCAGGGTGGCACTGAAGCTTTCTTT
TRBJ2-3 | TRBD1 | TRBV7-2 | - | CASSRGQGASDTQYF | TGTGCCAGCAGCCGAGGACAGGGGGCGTCAGATACGCAGTATTTT
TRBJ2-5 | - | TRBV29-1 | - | CSVATLQGLDF | TGCAGCGTAGCGACTCTACAGGGTCTGGACTTC
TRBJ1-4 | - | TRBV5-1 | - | CASSTGQLSSNEKLFF | TGCGCCAGCAGCACTGGACAGTTGAGTTCTAATGAAAAACTGTTTTTT
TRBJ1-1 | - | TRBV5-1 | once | CASRVAGNTEAFF | TGCGCCAGTCGGGTCGCGGGGAACACTGAAGCTTTCTTT
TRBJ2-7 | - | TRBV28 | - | CAAREGHPEYEQYF | TGTGCCGCCAGGGAGGGACACCCGGAGTACGAGCAGTACTTC
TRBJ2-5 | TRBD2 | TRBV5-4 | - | CASSLARGGEGTQYF | TGTGCCAGCAGCTTGGCTCGGGGAGGGGAAGGGACCCAGTACTTC
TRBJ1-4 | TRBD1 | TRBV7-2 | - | CASSPDGNRGPGSNEKLFF | TGTGCCAGCAGCCCCGACGGAAACAGGGGGCCGGGATCTAATGAAAAACTGTTTTTT
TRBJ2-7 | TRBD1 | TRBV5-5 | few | CASSSFRTGGPEQYF | TGTGCCAGCAGCTCCTTCCGGACAGGGGGCCCGGAGCAGTACTTC
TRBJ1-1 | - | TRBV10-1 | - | CASSEFPGYVAFF | TGCGCCAGCAGTGAGTTTCCAGGTTACGTAGCTTTCTTT
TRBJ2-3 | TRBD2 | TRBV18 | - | CASSPYGPGTSGGSGTDTQYF | TGTGCCAGCTCACCCTACGGGCCGGGGACTAGCGGGGGATCTGGCACAGATACGCAGTATTTT
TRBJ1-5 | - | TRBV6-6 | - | CASIGGDQPQHF | TGTGCCAGCATTGGGGGCGATCAGCCCCAGCATTTT
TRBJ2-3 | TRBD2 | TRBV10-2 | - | CASSEYAGGASDTQYF | TGCGCCAGCAGTGAGTATGCCGGGGGGGCGTCAGATACGCAGTATTTT
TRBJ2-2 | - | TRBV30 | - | CAWRRSANTGELFF | TGTGCCTGGAGGAGAAGCGCGAACACCGGGGAGCTGTTTTTT
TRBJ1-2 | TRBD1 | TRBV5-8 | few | CASSPLGQGLYGYTF | TGTGCCAGCAGCCCCCTAGGACAGGGCCTCTATGGCTACACCTTC
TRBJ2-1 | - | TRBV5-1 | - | CASSLGHVSFF | TGCGCCAGCAGCTTGGGTCATGTGAGCTTCTTC
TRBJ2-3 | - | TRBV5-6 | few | CASSLGGGAQYF | TGTGCCAGCAGCTTGGGGGGGGGCGCGCAGTATTTT
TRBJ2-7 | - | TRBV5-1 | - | CASSLVQGPYEQYF | TGCGCCAGCAGCTTGGTACAGGGACCATACGAGCAGTACTTC
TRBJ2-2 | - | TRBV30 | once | CAWSFNRELGELFF | TGTGCCTGGAGTTTCAACAGAGAACTCGGGGAGCTGTTTTTT